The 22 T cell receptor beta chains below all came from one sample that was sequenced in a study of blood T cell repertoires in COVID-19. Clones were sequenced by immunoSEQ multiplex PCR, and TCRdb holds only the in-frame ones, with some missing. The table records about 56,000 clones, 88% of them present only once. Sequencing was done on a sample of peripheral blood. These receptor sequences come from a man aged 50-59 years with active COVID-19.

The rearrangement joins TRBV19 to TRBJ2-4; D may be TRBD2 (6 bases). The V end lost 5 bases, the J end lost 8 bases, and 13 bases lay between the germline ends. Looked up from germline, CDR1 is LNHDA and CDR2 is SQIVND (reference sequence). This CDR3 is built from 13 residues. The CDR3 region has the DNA TGTGCCAGTAGTTCGGCCCCGGGGGACATTCAGTACTTC. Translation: CASSSAPGDIQYF.

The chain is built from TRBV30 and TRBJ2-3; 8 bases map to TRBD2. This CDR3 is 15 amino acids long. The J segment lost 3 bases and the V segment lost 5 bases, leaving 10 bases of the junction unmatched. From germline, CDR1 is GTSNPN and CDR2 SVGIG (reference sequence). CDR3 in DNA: TGTGCCTGGTCCCCGGGGGGGCCAAGGACAGATACGCAGTATTTT. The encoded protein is CAWSPGGPRTDTQYF. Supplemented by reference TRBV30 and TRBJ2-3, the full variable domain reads SQTIHQWPATLVQPVGSPLSLECTVEGTSNPNLYWYRQAAGRGLQLLFYSVGIGQISSEVPQNLSASRPQDRQFILSSKKLLLSDSGFYLCAWSPGGPRTDTQYFGPGTRLTVL.

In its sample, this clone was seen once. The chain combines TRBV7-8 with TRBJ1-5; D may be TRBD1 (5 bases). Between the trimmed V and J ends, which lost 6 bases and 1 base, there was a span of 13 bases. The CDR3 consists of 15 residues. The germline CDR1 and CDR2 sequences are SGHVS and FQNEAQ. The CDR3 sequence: CASRVGGGSNQPQHF. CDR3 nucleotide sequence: TGTGCCAGCAGGGTGGGTGGGGGGAGCAATCAGCCCCAGCATTTT.

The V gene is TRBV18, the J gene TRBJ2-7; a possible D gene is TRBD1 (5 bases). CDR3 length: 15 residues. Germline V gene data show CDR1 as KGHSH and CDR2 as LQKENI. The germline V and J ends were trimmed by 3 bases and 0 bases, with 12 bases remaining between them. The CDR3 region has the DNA TGTGCCAGCTCACCTCCCCCGGACAACTCCTACGAGCAGTACTTC. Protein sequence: CASSPPPDNSYEQYF.

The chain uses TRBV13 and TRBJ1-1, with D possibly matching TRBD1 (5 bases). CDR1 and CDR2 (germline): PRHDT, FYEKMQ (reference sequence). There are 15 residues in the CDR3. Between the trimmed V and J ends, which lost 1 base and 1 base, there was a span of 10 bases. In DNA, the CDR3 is TGTGCCAGCAGCTTAGAAGGGACTGGGAACACTGAAGCTTTCTTT. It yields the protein CASSLEGTGNTEAFF.

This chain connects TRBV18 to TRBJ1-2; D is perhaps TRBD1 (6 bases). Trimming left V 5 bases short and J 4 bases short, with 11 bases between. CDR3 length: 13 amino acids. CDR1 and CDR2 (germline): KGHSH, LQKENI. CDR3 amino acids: CASSRTGSYGYTF. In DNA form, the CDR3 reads TGTGCCAGCTCAAGAACAGGGTCCTATGGCTACACCTTC.

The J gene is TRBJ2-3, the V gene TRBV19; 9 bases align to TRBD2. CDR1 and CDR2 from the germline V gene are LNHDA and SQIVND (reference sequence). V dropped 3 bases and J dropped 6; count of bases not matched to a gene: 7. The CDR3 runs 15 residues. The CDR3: CASSIAAGGWDTQYF. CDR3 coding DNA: TGTGCCAGTAGTATTGCAGCGGGGGGATGGGATACGCAGTATTTT.

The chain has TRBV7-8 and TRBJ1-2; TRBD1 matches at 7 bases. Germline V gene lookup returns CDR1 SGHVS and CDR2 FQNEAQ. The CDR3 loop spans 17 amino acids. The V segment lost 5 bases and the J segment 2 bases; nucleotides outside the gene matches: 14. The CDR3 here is CASSPREAGQVNYGYTF. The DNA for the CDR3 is TGTGCCAGCAGCCCTAGAGAGGCAGGACAGGTGAACTATGGCTACACCTTC.

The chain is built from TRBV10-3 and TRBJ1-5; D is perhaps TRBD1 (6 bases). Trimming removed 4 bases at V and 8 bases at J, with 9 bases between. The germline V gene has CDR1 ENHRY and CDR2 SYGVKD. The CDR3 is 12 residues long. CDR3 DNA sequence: TGTGCCATCAGTGCAGGGGCTGAGCCCCAGCATTTT. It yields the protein CAISAGAEPQHF.

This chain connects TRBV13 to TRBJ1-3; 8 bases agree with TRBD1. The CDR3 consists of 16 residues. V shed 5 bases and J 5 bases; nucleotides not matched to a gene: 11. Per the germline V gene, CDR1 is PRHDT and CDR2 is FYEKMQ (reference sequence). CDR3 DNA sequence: TGTGCCAGCAGCCCAGAGGCCAGGGGGCTTAGAAACACCATATATTTT. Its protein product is CASSPEARGLRNTIYF.

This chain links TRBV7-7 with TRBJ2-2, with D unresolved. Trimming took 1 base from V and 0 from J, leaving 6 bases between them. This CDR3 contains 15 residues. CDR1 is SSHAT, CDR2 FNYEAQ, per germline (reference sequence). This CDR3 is CASSLEQTNTGELFF. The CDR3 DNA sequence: TGTGCCAGCAGCTTAGAACAGACGAACACCGGGGAGCTGTTTTTT. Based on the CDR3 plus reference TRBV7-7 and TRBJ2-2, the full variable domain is GAGVSQSPRYKVTKRGQDVTLRCDPISSHATLYWYQQALGQGPEFLTYFNYEAQPDKSGLPSDRFSAERPEGSISTLTIQRTEQRDSAMYRCASSLEQTNTGELFFGEGSRLTVL.

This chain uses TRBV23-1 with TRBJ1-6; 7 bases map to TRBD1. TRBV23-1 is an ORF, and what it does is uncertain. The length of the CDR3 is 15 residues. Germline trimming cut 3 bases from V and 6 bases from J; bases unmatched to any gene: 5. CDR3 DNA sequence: TGCGCCAGCAGTCAGGAGGGACAGTTTAATTCACCCCTCCACTTT. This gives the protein CASSQEGQFNSPLHF.

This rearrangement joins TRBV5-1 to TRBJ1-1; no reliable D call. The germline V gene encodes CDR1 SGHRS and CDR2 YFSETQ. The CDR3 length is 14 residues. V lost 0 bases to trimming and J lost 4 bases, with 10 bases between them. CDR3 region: CASSLGVEGTEAFF. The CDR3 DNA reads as TGCGCCAGCAGCTTGGGGGTGGAGGGCACTGAAGCTTTCTTT. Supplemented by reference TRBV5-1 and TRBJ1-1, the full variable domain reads KAGVTQTPRYLIKTRGQQVTLSCSPISGHRSVSWYQQTPGQGLQFLFEYFSETQRNKGNFPGRFSGRQFSNSRSEMNVSTLELGDSALYLCASSLGVEGTEAFFGQGTRLTVV.

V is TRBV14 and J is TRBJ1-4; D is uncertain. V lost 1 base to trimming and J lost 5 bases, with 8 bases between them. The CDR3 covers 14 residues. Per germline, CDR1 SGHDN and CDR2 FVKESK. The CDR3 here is CASSQGLVNEKLFF. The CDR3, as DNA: TGTGCCAGCAGCCAAGGGCTTGTAAATGAAAAACTGTTTTTT.

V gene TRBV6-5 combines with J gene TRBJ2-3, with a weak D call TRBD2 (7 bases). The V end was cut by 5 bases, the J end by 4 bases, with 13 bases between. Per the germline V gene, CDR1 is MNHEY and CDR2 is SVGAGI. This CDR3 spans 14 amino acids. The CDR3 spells CASSLRGGADTQYF. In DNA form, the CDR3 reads TGTGCCAGCAGTCTCAGGGGAGGGGCAGATACGCAGTATTTT.

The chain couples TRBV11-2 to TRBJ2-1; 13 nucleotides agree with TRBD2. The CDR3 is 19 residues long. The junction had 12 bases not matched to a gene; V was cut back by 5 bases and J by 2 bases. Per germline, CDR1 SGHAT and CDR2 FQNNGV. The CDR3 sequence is CASSAIRTSGGRTYNEQFF. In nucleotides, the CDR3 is TGTGCCAGCAGCGCTATCAGGACTAGCGGGGGCCGGACCTACAATGAGCAGTTCTTC.

The CDR3 loop reads CAISESVSYNSPLHF. The CDR3 DNA sequence: TGTGCCATCAGTGAATCGGTCTCCTATAATTCACCCCTCCACTTT. The chain is built from TRBV10-3 and TRBJ1-6; no definite D call. In germline, CDR1 is ENHRY, CDR2 SYGVKD. Trimming stripped 3 bases from V and 0 bases from J, with 6 bases between. This CDR3 has 15 amino acids.

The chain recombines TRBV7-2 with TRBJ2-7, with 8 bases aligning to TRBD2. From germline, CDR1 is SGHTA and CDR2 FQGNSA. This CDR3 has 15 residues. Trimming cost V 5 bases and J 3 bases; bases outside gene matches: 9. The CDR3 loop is CASSPGWTSIYEQYF. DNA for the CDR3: TGTGCCAGCAGCCCGGGATGGACTAGCATCTACGAGCAGTACTTC.

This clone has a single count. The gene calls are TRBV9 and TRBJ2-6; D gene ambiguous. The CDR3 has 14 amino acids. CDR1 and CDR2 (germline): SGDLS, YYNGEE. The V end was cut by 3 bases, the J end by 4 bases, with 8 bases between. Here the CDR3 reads CASSGEWGANVLTF. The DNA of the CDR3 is TGTGCCAGCAGCGGTGAGTGGGGGGCCAACGTCCTGACTTTC.

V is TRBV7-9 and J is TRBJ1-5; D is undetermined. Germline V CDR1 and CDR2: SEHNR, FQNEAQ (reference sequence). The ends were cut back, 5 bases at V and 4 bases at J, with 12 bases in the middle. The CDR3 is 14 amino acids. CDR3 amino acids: CASSTTDTNQPQHF. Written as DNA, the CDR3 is TGTGCCAGCAGCACCACAGATACTAATCAGCCCCAGCATTTT.

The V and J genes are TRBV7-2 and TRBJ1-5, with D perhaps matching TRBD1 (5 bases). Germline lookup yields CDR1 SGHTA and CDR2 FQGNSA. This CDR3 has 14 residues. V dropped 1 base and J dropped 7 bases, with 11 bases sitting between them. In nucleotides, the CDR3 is TGTGCCAGCAGCTTAGATGGGGGGAGCCAGCCCCAGCATTTT. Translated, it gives CASSLDGGSQPQHF.

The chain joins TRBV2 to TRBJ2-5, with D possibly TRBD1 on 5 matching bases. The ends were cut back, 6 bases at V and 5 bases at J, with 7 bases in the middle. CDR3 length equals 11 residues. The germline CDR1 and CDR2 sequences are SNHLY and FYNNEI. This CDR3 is CASRGRETQYF. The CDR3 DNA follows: TGTGCCAGCAGGGGGCGCGAGACCCAGTACTTC. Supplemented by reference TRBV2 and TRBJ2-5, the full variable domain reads EPEVTQTPSHQVTQMGQEVILRCVPISNHLYFYWYRQILGQKVEFLVSFYNNEISEKSEIFDDQFSVERPDGSNFTLKIRSTKLEDSAMYFCASRGRETQYFGPGTRLLVL.